This is a list of T cell receptor beta chains from one sample in a study of sequential checkpoint blockade in melanoma. The repertoire was sequenced with immunoSEQ multiplex PCR; TCRdb's copy has only in-frame clones and lacks some. The table lists some 18,000 clones, more than 65% of them singletons. The input for sequencing was tumor tissue (inferred from file names), taken from a patient given nivolumab and ipilimumab in sequence. The receptors shown here come from a human donor with melanoma. Each CDR3 is given with its conserved first and last residue. Fields, in order: D gene, clone size, J gene, V gene, CDR3 protein, CDR3 DNA. The D gene is left open where the match is weak. Part of the rows lack a size; the others show once, few, many or a class for expanded clones.

d_gene: TRBD1
abundance: once
j_gene: TRBJ2-7
v_gene: TRBV12-5
CDR3aa: CASGLVLGQGAGEQYF
CDR3nt: TGTGCTAGTGGTTTGGTACTAGGACAGGGGGCGGGGGAGCAGTACTTC

d_gene: .
abundance: .
j_gene: TRBJ1-5
v_gene: TRBV19
CDR3aa: CASSMGGAGQPQHF
CDR3nt: TGTGCCAGTAGTATGGGGGGGGCGGGACAGCCCCAGCATTTT

d_gene: TRBD1
abundance: .
j_gene: TRBJ2-6
v_gene: TRBV28
CDR3aa: CATSDRGRSGANVLTF
CDR3nt: TGTGCCACCTCAGACAGGGGACGGTCTGGGGCCAACGTCCTGACTTTC

d_gene: .
abundance: .
j_gene: TRBJ2-2
v_gene: TRBV29-1
CDR3aa: CSVRRGNTGELFF
CDR3nt: TGCAGCGTCCGCAGGGGGAACACCGGGGAGCTGTTTTTT

d_gene: TRBD1
abundance: .
j_gene: TRBJ1-2
v_gene: TRBV30
CDR3aa: CAWSRDRARNYGYTF
CDR3nt: TGTGCCTGGAGTAGAGACAGGGCGAGGAACTATGGCTACACCTTC

d_gene: TRBD1
abundance: .
j_gene: TRBJ1-3
v_gene: TRBV19
CDR3aa: CASTPGQGVGNTIYF
CDR3nt: TGTGCCAGTACCCCGGGACAGGGGGTTGGAAACACCATATATTTT

d_gene: .
abundance: .
j_gene: TRBJ2-3
v_gene: TRBV12-5
CDR3aa: CASTRRSSTDTQYF
CDR3nt: TGTGCCAGCACCAGACGGTCTAGCACAGATACGCAGTATTTT

d_gene: TRBD1
abundance: .
j_gene: TRBJ2-7
v_gene: TRBV5-1
CDR3aa: CASSWDRVADEQYF
CDR3nt: TGCGCCAGCAGCTGGGACAGGGTAGCCGACGAGCAGTACTTC

d_gene: TRBD1
abundance: .
j_gene: TRBJ1-4
v_gene: TRBV9
CDR3aa: CASSPLGQAEKLFF
CDR3nt: TGTGCCAGCAGCCCCCTGGGACAGGCTGAAAAACTGTTTTTT

d_gene: .
abundance: .
j_gene: TRBJ1-6
v_gene: TRBV6-8
CDR3aa: CASSYLGQAYSPLHF
CDR3nt: TGTGCCAGCAGTTACTTAGGTCAGGCCTATTCACCCCTCCACTTT

d_gene: .
abundance: .
j_gene: TRBJ1-1
v_gene: TRBV18
CDR3aa: CASSPREGNTEAFF
CDR3nt: TGTGCCAGCTCGCCTCGTGAGGGGAACACTGAAGCTTTCTTT

d_gene: .
abundance: .
j_gene: TRBJ1-2
v_gene: TRBV14
CDR3aa: CASSQFHLYGYTF
CDR3nt: TGTGCCAGCAGCCAGTTTCACCTCTATGGCTACACCTTC

d_gene: TRBD2
abundance: .
j_gene: TRBJ2-7
v_gene: TRBV18
CDR3aa: CASSPPRAGAESGEQYF
CDR3nt: TGTGCCAGCTCACCGCCTAGGGCGGGAGCTGAATCGGGAGAGCAGTACTTC

d_gene: .
abundance: few
j_gene: TRBJ1-6
v_gene: TRBV30
CDR3aa: CAWNGGERYNSPLHF
CDR3nt: TGTGCCTGGAATGGAGGGGAGCGGTATAATTCACCCCTCCACTTT

d_gene: TRBD2
abundance: .
j_gene: TRBJ2-3
v_gene: TRBV5-1
CDR3aa: CASSGSGSKRDTQYF
CDR3nt: TGCGCCAGCAGCGGTAGCGGGAGTAAGAGAGATACGCAGTATTTT

d_gene: TRBD1
abundance: .
j_gene: TRBJ2-1
v_gene: TRBV11-3
CDR3aa: CASSLKQGAAFLNEQFF
CDR3nt: TGTGCCAGCAGCTTAAAACAGGGGGCCGCATTCTTGAATGAGCAGTTCTTC

d_gene: TRBD1
abundance: .
j_gene: TRBJ1-5
v_gene: TRBV28
CDR3aa: CASSPYRGGSNSNQPQHF
CDR3nt: TGTGCCAGCAGTCCCTACAGGGGAGGGAGCAATAGCAATCAGCCCCAGCATTTT

d_gene: .
abundance: .
j_gene: TRBJ2-5
v_gene: TRBV14
CDR3aa: CASSQVGGAQETQYF
CDR3nt: TGTGCCAGCAGCCAAGTTGGCGGGGCGCAAGAGACCCAGTACTTC

d_gene: TRBD1
abundance: .
j_gene: TRBJ2-5
v_gene: TRBV19
CDR3aa: CASSASTGLRETQYF
CDR3nt: TGTGCCAGTAGTGCATCGACAGGGCTCAGGGAGACCCAGTACTTC

d_gene: .
abundance: .
j_gene: TRBJ1-2
v_gene: TRBV18
CDR3aa: CASSSLDRTNYGYTF
CDR3nt: TGTGCCAGCTCATCTCTGGACAGAACCAACTATGGCTACACCTTC

d_gene: .
abundance: .
j_gene: TRBJ2-4
v_gene: TRBV18
CDR3aa: CASSPPLQDKNIQYF
CDR3nt: TGTGCCAGCTCACCACCGTTACAAGACAAAAACATTCAGTACTTC

d_gene: .
abundance: .
j_gene: TRBJ1-2
v_gene: TRBV18
CDR3aa: CASSPGDYGYTF
CDR3nt: TGTGCCAGCTCCCCGGGGGACTATGGCTACACCTTC

d_gene: .
abundance: .
j_gene: TRBJ2-3
v_gene: TRBV11-3
CDR3aa: CASSFRTAGFTDTQYF
CDR3nt: TGTGCCAGCAGCTTCCGGACAGCTGGCTTCACAGATACGCAGTATTTT

d_gene: .
abundance: .
j_gene: TRBJ2-4
v_gene: TRBV10-1
CDR3aa: CASSEGQTKNIQYF
CDR3nt: TGCGCCAGCAGCGAAGGACAGACCAAAAACATTCAGTACTTC

d_gene: TRBD1
abundance: .
j_gene: TRBJ2-5
v_gene: TRBV30
CDR3aa: CAWGTGVGETQYF
CDR3nt: TGTGCCTGGGGGACAGGGGTTGGAGAGACCCAGTACTTC

d_gene: .
abundance: .
j_gene: TRBJ2-3
v_gene: TRBV19
CDR3aa: CASSRQTDTQYF
CDR3nt: TGTGCCAGTAGTAGACAGACAGATACGCAGTATTTT

d_gene: TRBD2
abundance: few
j_gene: TRBJ2-4
v_gene: TRBV30
CDR3aa: CAWSGASGRLNIQYF
CDR3nt: TGTGCCTGGAGTGGAGCTAGCGGGAGATTGAACATTCAGTACTTC

d_gene: TRBD1
abundance: .
j_gene: TRBJ1-2
v_gene: TRBV28
CDR3aa: CASSSPGQGNYGYTF
CDR3nt: TGTGCCAGCAGTTCCCCGGGACAGGGGAACTATGGCTACACCTTC

d_gene: TRBD1
abundance: few
j_gene: TRBJ2-3
v_gene: TRBV5-1
CDR3aa: CASSAGTVSTDTQYF
CDR3nt: TGCGCCAGCAGCGCCGGGACAGTGAGCACAGATACGCAGTATTTT

d_gene: .
abundance: .
j_gene: TRBJ1-2
v_gene: TRBV6-8
CDR3aa: CASSDTGNYGYTF
CDR3nt: TGTGCCAGCAGTGATACAGGGAACTATGGCTACACCTTC

d_gene: .
abundance: .
j_gene: TRBJ1-3
v_gene: TRBV28
CDR3aa: CASSTIGVSGNTIYF
CDR3nt: TGTGCCAGCAGCACCATCGGGGTCTCTGGAAACACCATATATTTT

d_gene: .
abundance: .
j_gene: TRBJ1-2
v_gene: TRBV6-8
CDR3aa: CAIRRRGLNYGYTF
CDR3nt: TGTGCCATCAGGCGGAGGGGTCTTAACTATGGCTACACCTTC

d_gene: TRBD1
abundance: .
j_gene: TRBJ2-3
v_gene: TRBV30
CDR3aa: CACTGASSTDTQYF
CDR3nt: TGTGCCTGTACAGGGGCGTCTAGCACAGATACGCAGTATTTT

d_gene: TRBD2
abundance: .
j_gene: TRBJ2-1
v_gene: TRBV14
CDR3aa: CASSRLAGAYNEQFF
CDR3nt: TGTGCCAGCAGCCGACTAGCGGGAGCTTACAATGAGCAGTTCTTC

d_gene: .
abundance: .
j_gene: TRBJ1-1
v_gene: TRBV16
CDR3aa: CASSQQAQGHEAFF
CDR3nt: TGTGCCAGCAGCCAGCAAGCCCAGGGTCATGAAGCTTTCTTT

d_gene: .
abundance: .
j_gene: TRBJ2-1
v_gene: TRBV28
CDR3aa: CASSFPPRMAKISLSSYNEQFF
CDR3nt: TGTGCCAGCAGTTTTCCCCCGCGGATGGCTAAAATATCTTTGAGCTCCTACAATGAGCAGTTCTTC

d_gene: .
abundance: .
j_gene: TRBJ1-5
v_gene: TRBV19
CDR3aa: CASSMGYSGIRGNQPQHF
CDR3nt: TGTGCCAGTAGTATGGGGTACTCAGGGATTAGGGGCAATCAGCCCCAGCATTTT

d_gene: .
abundance: .
j_gene: TRBJ1-2
v_gene: TRBV28
CDR3aa: CASSQLVPPVRGESYTF
CDR3nt: TGTGCCAGCAGCCAGTTGGTTCCGCCAGTCCGCGGGGAGAGCTACACCTTC

d_gene: .
abundance: .
j_gene: TRBJ2-2
v_gene: TRBV19
CDR3aa: CASSKAPGGELFF
CDR3nt: TGTGCCAGTAGTAAAGCACCTGGCGGGGAGCTGTTTTTT

d_gene: TRBD1
abundance: .
j_gene: TRBJ2-7
v_gene: TRBV14
CDR3aa: CASSRLIRDREHEQYF
CDR3nt: TGTGCCAGCAGCCGACTTATTAGGGACAGGGAGCACGAGCAGTACTTC

d_gene: TRBD1
abundance: .
j_gene: TRBJ1-4
v_gene: TRBV18
CDR3aa: CASSAIQGRYEKLFF
CDR3nt: TGTGCCAGCTCCGCGATACAGGGGAGGTATGAAAAACTGTTTTTT

d_gene: TRBD1
abundance: .
j_gene: TRBJ1-1
v_gene: TRBV12-5
CDR3aa: CASTLTGDTEAFF
CDR3nt: TGTGCCAGCACTCTGACAGGGGACACTGAAGCTTTCTTT

d_gene: .
abundance: .
j_gene: TRBJ2-2
v_gene: TRBV28
CDR3aa: CASSRTQDRELFF
CDR3nt: TGTGCCAGCAGTCGGACGCAGGATCGGGAGCTGTTTTTT

d_gene: .
abundance: .
j_gene: TRBJ1-1
v_gene: TRBV5-1
CDR3aa: CASSLWQGDTEAFF
CDR3nt: TGCGCCAGCAGCTTGTGGCAGGGCGACACTGAAGCTTTCTTT

d_gene: TRBD2
abundance: .
j_gene: TRBJ2-7
v_gene: TRBV28
CDR3aa: CASRPAGVGYEQYF
CDR3nt: TGTGCCAGCAGACCAGCGGGAGTGGGATACGAGCAGTACTTC

d_gene: TRBD1
abundance: few
j_gene: TRBJ1-4
v_gene: TRBV19
CDR3aa: CASSIETGGTNEKLFF
CDR3nt: TGTGCCAGTAGTATAGAAACAGGGGGAACTAATGAAAAACTGTTTTTT

d_gene: .
abundance: .
j_gene: TRBJ2-7
v_gene: TRBV6-7
CDR3aa: CASSEIYEQYF
CDR3nt: TGTGCCAGCAGTGAAATCTACGAGCAGTACTTC

d_gene: TRBD1
abundance: .
j_gene: TRBJ1-2
v_gene: TRBV30
CDR3aa: CAWSTGGLGYGYTF
CDR3nt: TGTGCCTGGAGTACAGGGGGCCTCGGGTATGGCTACACCTTC

d_gene: TRBD2
abundance: .
j_gene: TRBJ2-5
v_gene: TRBV14
CDR3aa: CASSQEGLARETQYF
CDR3nt: TGTGCCAGCAGCCAAGAGGGACTAGCCCGAGAGACCCAGTACTTC

d_gene: TRBD1
abundance: .
j_gene: TRBJ1-6
v_gene: TRBV18
CDR3aa: CASSPPGQNYNSPLHF
CDR3nt: TGTGCCAGCTCACCCCCGGGACAGAATTATAATTCACCCCTCCACTTT

d_gene: .
abundance: .
j_gene: TRBJ1-3
v_gene: TRBV7-1
CDR3aa: CASSATPGNTIYF
CDR3nt: TGTGCCAGCAGCGCAACACCGGGAAACACCATATATTTT